Here is one T cell receptor (beta chain) with its context. Its antigen is currently unknown. 60 Vbeta and 13 Jbeta primers were used in PCR. Sequenced by immunoSEQ multiplex PCR; TCRdb stores in-frame clones only, minus some. The table lists approximately 130,000 clones, about four fifths of them singletons. The data are from a study of cytomegalovirus exposure and HLA in healthy donors. Findings and caveats of the study: A few V segments could not be told apart, such as TRBV6-2 and TRBV6-3, and were left out.

Unrecorded immune exposures were likely, despite nominal health at sampling. There are 15 residues in the CDR3. With 0 bases removed from V and 2 bases from J, the gap between germline ends came to 11 bases. Germline V CDR1 and CDR2: SGHRS, YFSETQ. This sequence was found in a male donor in good health and CMV-seronegative. The specimen sequenced was PBMCs. The chain joins TRBV5-1 to TRBJ1-2; possible D gene TRBD1, 5 bases. CDR3 sequence reads: CASSLEGRGNYGYTF. The DNA of the CDR3 is TGCGCCAGCAGCTTGGAAGGGCGGGGGAACTATGGCTACACCTTC.